Below are 2 T cell receptor beta chains sequenced from a single sample in a study of response to subunit inactivated influenza vaccine (dated by TCRdb to the late 2010s). Library preparation used RT-PCR. The instrument was an Illumina HiSeq 2500. The public reads were reanalyzed by TCRdb: fastp trimming at Q25, MiXCR alignment, in-frame beta chains only. Every entry covers one CDR3 protein and lists the most common genes and DNA from its rows. The sample records hundreds of thousands of distinct CDR3 sequences, approximately 12% of which are singletons. The biggest ten clones account for about 8% of the sample. Here the sequenced sample was non-naive T cells sorted from PBMCs, taken 14 to 15 days before vaccination. The cell subset or site label, read with the paper, signifies: memory T cell fraction. These receptors all come from a man over 45 who received an inactivated influenza vaccine. Donor details come from another sample of the same person, matched by shared clones.

In regard to this clonotype: This may arise from a read error, as a much more abundant clone is one base away. The chain has TRBV12-3 or TRBV12-4 and TRBJ1-3, with D perhaps matching TRBD1 (6 bases). This CDR3 spans 14 amino acids. V lost 6 bases, J lost 4 bases, and 13 bases lay in between. The CDR3 loop is CASRGTGTGNTIYF. In nucleotides, the CDR3 is TGTGCCAGCAGGGGTACAGGGACCGGAAACACCATATATTTT.

This clonotype was detected a few times. The rearrangement uses TRBV10-3 and TRBJ1-1; D uncertain. The V gene's germline CDR1 is ENHRY and CDR2 SYGVKD. The length of the CDR3 is 12 residues. Trimming pared 2 bases from V and 7 bases from J, leaving 8 bases between. Here the CDR3 DNA reads TGTGCCATCAGTGAGAATGGCTATGAAGCTTTCTTT. Translation gives CAISENGYEAFF.